These 16 T cell receptor beta chains were all obtained from the same sample, sequenced in a study of T cells in Graves' hyperthyroidism and ophthalmopathy. Amplification of TCR beta CDR3 regions was performed using RNA transcripts as template. First-round RT-PCR targeting the TCR CDR3 was performed with the HTBI primer set. TCRdb recomputed calls from the multiplex PCR reads with MiXCR, one row per CDR3 protein. The data hold hundreds of thousands of distinct CDR3 sequences, with 20% observed a single time. Input material: blood. The origin of the receptors is a man aged 25-45 years with Graves' ophthalmopathy.

V and J are TRBV11-1 and TRBJ1-4; perhaps TRBD1 as D (5 bases). CDR1 is SGHAT, CDR2 FQDESV, per germline (reference sequence). The CDR3 spans 16 residues. Trimming left V 5 bases short and J 0 bases short, with 13 bases between. The CDR3 loop is CASSLGQGPTNEKLFF. CDR3 bases: TGTGCCAGCAGCCTAGGCCAGGGACCAACTAATGAAAAACTGTTTTTT.

The genes are TRBV7-9 and TRBJ1-1; perhaps TRBD1 as D (5 bases). Between the trimmed V and J ends, which lost 5 bases and 3 bases, there was a span of 16 bases. The CDR3 is 15 residues long. The V gene's germline CDR1 is SEHNR and CDR2 FQNEAQ (reference sequence). CDR3 amino acids: CASSTRQLQDTEAFF. The CDR3 DNA is TGTGCCAGCAGCACCAGACAGCTTCAGGACACTGAAGCTTTCTTT.

This clonotype was picked up many times. This chain connects TRBV11-2 to TRBJ2-3; unclear D gene. Looked up from germline, CDR1 is SGHAT and CDR2 is FQNNGV. CDR3 length: 13 residues. Trimming took off 4 bases at V and 2 bases at J, with 7 bases between the two ends. The CDR3 nucleotides read TGTGCCAGCAGCTCTCGATACACAGATACGCAGTATTTT. Amino acid sequence: CASSSRYTDTQYF.

This clonotype has only a few counts. CDR3 sequence: CAWRAKDSYNEQFF. CDR3 nucleotides: TGTGCCTGGAGGGCTAAGGACTCCTACAATGAGCAGTTCTTC. This chain uses TRBV30 with TRBJ2-1; no clear D. Germline V CDR1 and CDR2: GTSNPN, SVGIG (reference sequence). Trimming stripped 3 bases from V and 0 bases from J, with 9 bases between. This CDR3 is built from 14 residues. Variable domain in full (rest from reference TRBV30 and TRBJ2-1): SQTIHQWPATLVQPVGSPLSLECTVEGTSNPNLYWYRQAAGRGLQLLFYSVGIGQISSEVPQNLSASRPQDRQFILSSKKLLLSDSGFYLCAWRAKDSYNEQFFGPGTRLTVL.

Ten or more counts support this clonotype. This chain joins TRBV29-1 and TRBJ1-1; TRBD1 agrees at 8 bases. Germline CDR1 is SQVTM and CDR2 is ANQGSEA. The CDR3 totals 14 residues. V shed 7 bases and J 5 bases; nucleotides not matched to a gene: 12. This CDR3 is CSASQGATGTEAFF. CDR3 bases: TGCAGCGCATCGCAGGGGGCGACGGGAACTGAAGCTTTCTTT.

This clonotype was counted only a few times. This chain joins TRBV20-1 and TRBJ2-7, with 14 bases lining up with TRBD2. Trimming cost V 4 bases and J 3 bases; bases outside gene matches: 2. CDR1 is DFQATT and CDR2 is SNEGSKA in the germline V gene (reference sequence). This CDR3 contains 14 residues. The CDR3 coding sequence is TGCAGTGCTACAGGACTAGCGGGGGGCTACGAGCAGTACTTC. It yields the protein CSATGLAGGYEQYF.

This clonotype was observed at least ten times. J is TRBJ2-1 and V is TRBV28; 9 bases match TRBD2. The CDR3 covers 14 residues. Losses at the gene ends were 7 bases for V and 0 bases for J; bases not matched to a gene: 1. CDR1 and CDR2 from the germline V gene are MDHEN and SYDVKM. CDR3 region: CASISGSSYNEQFF. DNA of the CDR3: TGTGCCAGCATTAGCGGGAGCTCCTACAATGAGCAGTTCTTC.

This sequence joins TRBV6-1 and TRBJ2-3; 7 positions match TRBD2. Germline V lookup: CDR1 MNHNS, CDR2 SASEGT. The CDR3 totals 15 residues. The V and J ends lost 1 base and 5 bases, in that order; junction bases with no gene match: 6. CDR3 loop: CASSEGTSQLDTQYF. The CDR3 nucleotides are TGTGCCAGCAGTGAAGGGACTAGTCAGTTAGATACGCAGTATTTT.

The CDR3 is CSAKATSGTKNIQYF. The CDR3 region has the DNA TGCAGTGCTAAGGCGACTAGCGGAACCAAAAACATTCAGTACTTC. The chain recombines TRBV20-1 with TRBJ2-4; TRBD2 matches 9 bases. V shed 4 bases and J 2 bases; nucleotides not matched to a gene: 6. The CDR3 is made up of 15 amino acids. CDR1 and CDR2 from the germline V gene are DFQATT and SNEGSKA (reference sequence).

Many counts were recorded for this clonotype. V and J are TRBV6-1 and TRBJ2-3, with unresolved D. From germline, CDR1 is MNHNS and CDR2 SASEGT. Trimming removed 6 bases from V and 4 bases from J, with 17 bases in between. This CDR3 has 15 residues. CDR3: CASRIGYASADTQYF. CDR3 nucleotide sequence: TGTGCCAGCAGGATCGGCTACGCTAGTGCAGATACGCAGTATTTT.

The chain combines TRBV6-2 or TRBV6-3 with TRBJ1-3, with D perhaps TRBD1 (6 bases). Germline assignment: CDR1 MNHEY and CDR2 SVGEGT. V was pared by 8 bases and J by 4 bases, with 21 bases between. This CDR3 is 16 amino acids long. The CDR3, as DNA: TGTGCCAGCTCCAAAAGGATGGGGGCGCTCGGAAACACCATATATTTT. Encoded protein: CASSKRMGALGNTIYF.

The chain carries TRBV18 and TRBJ2-1; 13 bases are shared with TRBD2. The CDR3 runs 17 residues. Germline V gene lookup returns CDR1 KGHSH and CDR2 LQKENI. The V gene end was trimmed by 0 bases and the J gene end by 6 bases; junction bases not matched to a gene: 5. CDR3 sequence reads: CASSPPTSGRFSNEQFF. In DNA, the CDR3 is TGTGCCAGCTCACCACCGACTAGCGGGAGGTTTAGCAATGAGCAGTTCTTC.

The CDR3 protein is CASTGGGRNQPQHF. DNA for the CDR3: TGTGCCAGCACAGGCGGGGGGCGCAATCAGCCCCAGCATTTT. The V call is TRBV7-2, the J call TRBJ1-5; a possible D gene is TRBD1 (6 bases). The length of the CDR3 is 14 residues. Germline V gene data show CDR1 as SGHTA and CDR2 as FQGNSA. V was cut by 7 bases and J by 2 bases, with 12 bases left in between. Full variable domain (remainder filled in from reference TRBV7-2 and TRBJ1-5): GAGVSQSPSNKVTEKGKDVELRCDPISGHTALYWYRQSLGQGLEFLIYFQGNSAPDKSGLPSDRFSAERTGGSVSTLTIQRTQQEDSAVYLCASTGGGRNQPQHFGDGTRLSIL.

This clonotype has only a few counts. V is TRBV20-1 and J is TRBJ2-7, with a weak D call TRBD1 (7 bases). Germline V gene sequence: CDR1 DFQATT, CDR2 SNEGSKA (reference sequence). V lost 7 bases and J lost 2, with 15 bases in between. The CDR3 is made up of 13 amino acids. The CDR3 loop is CSGQGGDPYEQYF. The CDR3 DNA sequence: TGCAGTGGCCAGGGGGGAGACCCCTACGAGCAGTACTTC.

V usage is TRBV4-1 and J usage is TRBJ2-2; a possible D gene is TRBD1 (5 bases). Trimming left V 0 bases short and J 5 bases short, with 19 bases between. The CDR3 has 18 residues. Germline lookup yields CDR1 MGHRA and CDR2 YSYEKL. The CDR3 sequence: CASSQDRSPAGWTGELFF. The CDR3 DNA reads as TGCGCCAGCAGCCAAGATCGGTCCCCCGCAGGGTGGACCGGGGAGCTGTTTTTT.

This chain connects TRBV20-1 to TRBJ1-6, with 7 bases matching TRBD1. The ends lost 0 bases at V and 7 bases at J; junction bases unmatched: 6. Germline assignment: CDR1 DFQATT and CDR2 SNEGSKA (reference sequence). The CDR3 has 15 amino acids. The CDR3 region has the DNA TGCAGTGCTAGAGAAACGACAGGGTCGAATTCACCCCTCCACTTT. Translating it yields CSARETTGSNSPLHF.